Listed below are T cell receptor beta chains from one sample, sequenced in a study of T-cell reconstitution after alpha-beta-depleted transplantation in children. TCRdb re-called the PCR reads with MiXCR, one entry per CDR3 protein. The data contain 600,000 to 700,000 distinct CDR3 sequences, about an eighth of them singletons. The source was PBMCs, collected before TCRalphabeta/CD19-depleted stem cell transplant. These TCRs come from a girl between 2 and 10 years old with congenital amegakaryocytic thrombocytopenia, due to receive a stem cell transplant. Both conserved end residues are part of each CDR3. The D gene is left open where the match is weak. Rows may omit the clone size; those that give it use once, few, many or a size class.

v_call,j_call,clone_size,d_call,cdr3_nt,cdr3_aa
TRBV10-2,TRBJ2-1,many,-,TGCGCCAGCAGAGCTAACAATGAGCAGTTCTTC,CASRANNEQFF
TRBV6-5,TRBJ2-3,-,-,TGTGCCAGCAGTCCCCTGCCAGGGTTGAGGGATACGCAGTATTTT,CASSPLPGLRDTQYF
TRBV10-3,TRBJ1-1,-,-,TGTGCCATCAGAGGAGATAACACAATGAACACTGAAGCTTTCTTT,CAIRGDNTMNTEAFF
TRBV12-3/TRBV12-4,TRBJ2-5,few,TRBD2,TGTGCCAGCAGTCCCTATAGAACTAGCGGGAGAAAGACCCAGTACTTC,CASSPYRTSGRKTQYF
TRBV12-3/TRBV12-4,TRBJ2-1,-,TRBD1,TGTGCCAGCAGTCTTGGTTTTGGGACAGGGGAAGGTGAGCAGTTCTTC,CASSLGFGTGEGEQFF
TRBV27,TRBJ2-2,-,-,TGTGCCAGCAGTCTAAGCCTGCCAGGGTACAGGGACACCGGGGAGCTGTTTTTT,CASSLSLPGYRDTGELFF
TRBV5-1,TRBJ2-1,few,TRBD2,TGCGCCAGCAGCTCCACCGGGACTAGCCCCGAGCAGTTCTTC,CASSSTGTSPEQFF
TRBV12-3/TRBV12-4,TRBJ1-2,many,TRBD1,TGTGCCAGCGACCGGGACAGTAACTATGGCTACACCTTC,CASDRDSNYGYTF
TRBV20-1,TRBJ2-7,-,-,TGCAGTGCTAACGGGCAGTCTCGCGAGCAGTACTTC,CSANGQSREQYF
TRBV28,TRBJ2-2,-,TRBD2,TGTGCCAGCAGTCTCATCCGGGGGGTCACCGGGGAGCTGTTTTTT,CASSLIRGVTGELFF
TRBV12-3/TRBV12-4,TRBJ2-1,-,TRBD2,TGTGCCAGCACTCCCCTACTAGCGGGATTTTACAATGAGCAGTTCTTC,CASTPLLAGFYNEQFF
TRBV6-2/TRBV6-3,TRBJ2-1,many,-,TGTGCCAGCAGTACCGCTGGGGGCCTTAGTGGCAATGAGCAGTTCTTC,CASSTAGGLSGNEQFF
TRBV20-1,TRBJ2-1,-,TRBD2,TGCTGTGCTAGTCCTCCAAGGGCTAGCGGAGCCGAGGGGCAGTTCTTC,CCASPPRASGAEGQFF
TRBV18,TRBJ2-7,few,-,TGTGCCAGCTCACCACGGAGAGGAAGAATGGACGAGCAGTACTTC,CASSPRRGRMDEQYF
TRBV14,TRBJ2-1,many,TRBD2,TGTGCCAGCAAGCGAGCGGGAGGGGTTGAGCAGTTCTTC,CASKRAGGVEQFF
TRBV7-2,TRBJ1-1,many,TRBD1,TGTGCCAGCAGCTTTCCGGGACAGGGCCTGAACACTGAAGCTTTCTTT,CASSFPGQGLNTEAFF
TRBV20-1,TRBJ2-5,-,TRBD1,TGCAGTGGCAGGACAGGGGGCTTGGAGACCCAGTACTTC,CSGRTGGLETQYF
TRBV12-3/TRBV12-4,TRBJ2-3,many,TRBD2,TGTGCCAGCAGTTTAAAGGCGGGAGGGCCAGATACGCAGTATTTT,CASSLKAGGPDTQYF
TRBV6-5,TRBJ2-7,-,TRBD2,TGTGCCAGCAGTTATCTAGCGGGAGCTCACGAGCAGTACTTC,CASSYLAGAHEQYF
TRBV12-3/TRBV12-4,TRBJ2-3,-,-,TGTGCCAGCAGTTTTTGGGGCATGATCACAGATACGCAGTATTTT,CASSFWGMITDTQYF
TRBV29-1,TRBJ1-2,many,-,TGCAGCGTTGAAGTAACAGGGACGGGCCGAGGCTACACCTTC,CSVEVTGTGRGYTF
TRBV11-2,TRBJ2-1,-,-,TGTGCCAGCAGCCCCTTAGGAGGGGAAAGGGCCAATGAGCAGTTCTTC,CASSPLGGERANEQFF
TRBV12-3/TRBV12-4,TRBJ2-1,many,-,TGTGCCAGCAGCCACCCCTTCGGCTCCTACAATGAGCAGTTCTTC,CASSHPFGSYNEQFF
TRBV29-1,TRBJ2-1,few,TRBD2,TGCAGCGTTCCCCCCCTAGCGGGAGGGCCGCTTGGGTCGAAGCGTGAGCAGTTCTTC,CSVPPLAGGPLGSKREQFF
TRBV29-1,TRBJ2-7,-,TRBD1,TGCAGCGTTGAAGGCCAAGGACAGGGCTACGAGCAGTACTTC,CSVEGQGQGYEQYF
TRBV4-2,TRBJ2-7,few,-,TGTGCCAGCAGCCAAGTATCCCAGGGGTACGAGCAGTACTTC,CASSQVSQGYEQYF
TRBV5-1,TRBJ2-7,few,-,TGCGCCAGCAGCTTGGGTCGGGGGAACGAGCAGTACTTC,CASSLGRGNEQYF
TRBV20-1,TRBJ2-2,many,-,TGCAGTGCTAGAGTCGAGGGAGACGGGGAGCTGTTTTTT,CSARVEGDGELFF
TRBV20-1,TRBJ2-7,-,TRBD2,TGCAGTGCTAACCCCATTTTGCGGGAGGGGGTTTACGAGCAGTACTTC,CSANPILREGVYEQYF
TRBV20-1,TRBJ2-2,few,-,TGCAGTGCTCCTAGCGTGAACACCGGGGAGCTGTTTTTT,CSAPSVNTGELFF
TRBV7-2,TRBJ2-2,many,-,TGTGCCAGCAGCTTAGCGGCCTTCGCGAACACCGGGGAGCTGTTTTTT,CASSLAAFANTGELFF
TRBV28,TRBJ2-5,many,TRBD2,TGTGCCAGCAGTTTTCCGATTAGCGGGCTCCAAGAGACCCAGTACTTC,CASSFPISGLQETQYF
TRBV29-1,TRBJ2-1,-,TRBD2,TGCAGCGTGAGGGTCCCGGGAGGAAGCCTAAAGGGTGAGCAGTTCTTC,CSVRVPGGSLKGEQFF
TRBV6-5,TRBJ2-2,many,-,TGTGCCAGCAGTTACGTTAGGCTGGGGACTTACACCGGGGAGCTGTTTTTT,CASSYVRLGTYTGELFF
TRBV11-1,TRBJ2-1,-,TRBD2,TGTGCCAGCAGCTCCGCGGGGCTAGCGGGATTCTACAATGAGCAGTTCTTC,CASSSAGLAGFYNEQFF
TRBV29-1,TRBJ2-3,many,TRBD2,TGCAGCGCCCGGACTAGCGCCGCAGATACGCAGTATTTT,CSARTSAADTQYF
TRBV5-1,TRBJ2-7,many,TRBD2,TGCGCCAGCAGCCCCCGGGAGGGGTCCTCCTACGAGCAGTACTTC,CASSPREGSSYEQYF
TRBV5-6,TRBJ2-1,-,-,TGTGCCAGCAGCTCTTCCGGGCCAACTACTTACAATGAGCAGTTCTTC,CASSSSGPTTYNEQFF
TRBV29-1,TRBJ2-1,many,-,TGCAGCGTCCAAAAAACGGGGGACAATGAGCAGTTCTTC,CSVQKTGDNEQFF
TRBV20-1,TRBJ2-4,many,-,TGCAGTGCTAGAGGTAGCCCCAAGGGGTGGGACATTCAGTACTTC,CSARGSPKGWDIQYF
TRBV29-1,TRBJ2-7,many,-,TGCAGCGCCCTTACGACCGTCTCCTACGAGCAGTACTTC,CSALTTVSYEQYF
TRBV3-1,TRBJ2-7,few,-,TGTGCCAGCAGCCAAGAGCCCGAAGCGAAGTACTTC,CASSQEPEAKYF
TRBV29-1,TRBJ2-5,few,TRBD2,TGCAGCGTTGAAGTAGAAGCGGGAGTGGAGACCCAGTACTTC,CSVEVEAGVETQYF
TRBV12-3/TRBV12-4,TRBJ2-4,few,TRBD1,TGTGCCAGCAGCCTATATGGACAGGGTGAATTGGGGAACATTCAGTACTTC,CASSLYGQGELGNIQYF
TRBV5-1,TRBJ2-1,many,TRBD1,TGCGCCAGCAGCGGACAGGCCGACAATGAGCAGTTCTTC,CASSGQADNEQFF
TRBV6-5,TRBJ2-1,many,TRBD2,TGTGCCAGCAGTTATACCGGGACTAGCGGATACAATGAGCAGTTCTTC,CASSYTGTSGYNEQFF
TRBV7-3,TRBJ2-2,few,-,TGTGCCAGCAGAGTAGCGGCGGGCACCGGGGAGCTGTTTTTT,CASRVAAGTGELFF